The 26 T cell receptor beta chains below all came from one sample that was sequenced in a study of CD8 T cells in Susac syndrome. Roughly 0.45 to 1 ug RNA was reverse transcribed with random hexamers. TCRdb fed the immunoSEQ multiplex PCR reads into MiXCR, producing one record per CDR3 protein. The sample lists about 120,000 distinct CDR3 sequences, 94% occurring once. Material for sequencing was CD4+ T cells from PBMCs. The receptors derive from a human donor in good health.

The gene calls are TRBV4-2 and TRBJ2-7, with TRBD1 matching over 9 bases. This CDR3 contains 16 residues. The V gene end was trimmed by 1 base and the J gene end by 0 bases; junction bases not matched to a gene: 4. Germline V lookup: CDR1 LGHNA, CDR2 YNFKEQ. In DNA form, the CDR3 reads TGTGCCAGCAGCCAAGTGGCGGGACAGGGCTCCTACGAGCAGTACTTC. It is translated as CASSQVAGQGSYEQYF.

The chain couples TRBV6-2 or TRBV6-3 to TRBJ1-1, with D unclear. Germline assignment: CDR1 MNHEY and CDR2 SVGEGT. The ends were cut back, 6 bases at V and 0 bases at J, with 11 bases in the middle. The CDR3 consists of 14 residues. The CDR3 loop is CASRLGPLNTEAFF. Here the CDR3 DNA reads TGTGCCAGCAGGCTAGGGCCTTTGAACACTGAAGCTTTCTTT.

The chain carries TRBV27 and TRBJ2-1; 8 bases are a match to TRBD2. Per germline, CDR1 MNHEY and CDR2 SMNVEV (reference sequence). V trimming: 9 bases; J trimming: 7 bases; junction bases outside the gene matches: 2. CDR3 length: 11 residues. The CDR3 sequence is CASQRGNEQFF. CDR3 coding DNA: TGTGCCAGTCAGCGGGGGAATGAGCAGTTCTTC.

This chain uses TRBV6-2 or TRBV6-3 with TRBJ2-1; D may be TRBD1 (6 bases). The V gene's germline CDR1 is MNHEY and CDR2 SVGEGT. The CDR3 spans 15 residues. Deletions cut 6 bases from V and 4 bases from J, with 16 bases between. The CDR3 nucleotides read TGTGCCAGCAGATCAGGGGATTCCCCTTACAATGAGCAGTTCTTC. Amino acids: CASRSGDSPYNEQFF.

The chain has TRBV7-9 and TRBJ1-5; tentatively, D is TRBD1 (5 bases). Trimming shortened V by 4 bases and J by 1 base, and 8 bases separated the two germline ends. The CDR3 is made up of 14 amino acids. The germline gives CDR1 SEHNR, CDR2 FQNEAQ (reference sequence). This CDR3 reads CASSSWDSNQPQHF. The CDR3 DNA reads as TGTGCCAGCAGCTCCTGGGACAGCAATCAGCCCCAGCATTTT.

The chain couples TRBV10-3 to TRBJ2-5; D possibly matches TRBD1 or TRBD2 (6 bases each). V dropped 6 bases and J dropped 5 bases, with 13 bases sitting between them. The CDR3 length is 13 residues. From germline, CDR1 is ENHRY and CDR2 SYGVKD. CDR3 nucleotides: TGTGCCATCAGGGGGGGCCTGGGTGAGACCCAGTACTTC. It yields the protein CAIRGGLGETQYF.

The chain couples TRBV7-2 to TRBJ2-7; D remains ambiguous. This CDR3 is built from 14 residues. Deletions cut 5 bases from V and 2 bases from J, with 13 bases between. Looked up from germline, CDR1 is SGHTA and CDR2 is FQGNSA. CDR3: CASSPRLATYEQYF. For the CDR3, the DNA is TGTGCCAGCAGCCCTCGACTGGCTACCTACGAGCAGTACTTC.

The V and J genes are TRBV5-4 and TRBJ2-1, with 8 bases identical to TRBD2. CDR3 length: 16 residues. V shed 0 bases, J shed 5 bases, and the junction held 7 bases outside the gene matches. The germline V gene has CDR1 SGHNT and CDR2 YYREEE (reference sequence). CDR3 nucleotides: TGTGCCAGCAGCTTGGACTTGGCGGGAGGTCACAATGAGCAGTTCTTC. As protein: CASSLDLAGGHNEQFF.

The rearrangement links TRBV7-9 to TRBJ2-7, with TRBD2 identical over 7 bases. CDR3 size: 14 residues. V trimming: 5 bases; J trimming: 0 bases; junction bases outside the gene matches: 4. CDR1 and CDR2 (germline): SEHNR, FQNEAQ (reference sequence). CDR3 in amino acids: CASSQGLTSYEQYF. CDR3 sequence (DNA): TGTGCCAGCAGCCAGGGACTAACCTCCTACGAGCAGTACTTC.

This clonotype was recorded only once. This chain's CDR3 is CASSGLEETQYF. CDR3 nucleotide sequence: TGTGCCAGCAGCGGACTAGAAGAGACCCAGTACTTC. J is TRBJ2-5 and V is TRBV3-1; 7 nucleotides align to TRBD2. Per the germline V gene, CDR1 is LGHDT and CDR2 is YNNKEL (reference sequence). V was clipped by 5 bases and J by 3 bases; unmatched bases: 0. This CDR3 comprises 12 residues.

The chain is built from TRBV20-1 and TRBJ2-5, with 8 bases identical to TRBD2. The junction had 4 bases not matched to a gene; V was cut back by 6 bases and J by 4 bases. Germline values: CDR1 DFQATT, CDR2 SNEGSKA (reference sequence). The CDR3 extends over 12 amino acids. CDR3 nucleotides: TGCAGTGCGGAAGCGGGAGTAGAGACCCAGTACTTC. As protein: CSAEAGVETQYF.

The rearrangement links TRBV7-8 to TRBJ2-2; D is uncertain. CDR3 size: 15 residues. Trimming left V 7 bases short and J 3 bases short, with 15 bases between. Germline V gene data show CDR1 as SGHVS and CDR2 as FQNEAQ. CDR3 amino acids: CASNFRRMDTGELFF. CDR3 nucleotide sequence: TGTGCCAGCAACTTCCGAAGGATGGACACCGGGGAGCTGTTTTTT.

DNA for the CDR3: TGCACCAGCAGGAAAGCGGGGGGCACAGATACGCAGTATTTT. Its protein is CTSRKAGGTDTQYF. The V and J genes are TRBV1 and TRBJ2-3; TRBD2 reflects the table's D call only, with no check against the DNA. TRBV1 is listed as a pseudogene. The CDR3 is made up of 14 amino acids.

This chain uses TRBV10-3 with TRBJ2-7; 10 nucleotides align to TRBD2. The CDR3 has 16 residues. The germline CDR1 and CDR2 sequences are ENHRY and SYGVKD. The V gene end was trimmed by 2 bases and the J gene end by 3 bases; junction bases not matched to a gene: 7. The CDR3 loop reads CAISEPLGTSVYEQYF. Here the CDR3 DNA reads TGTGCCATCAGTGAGCCGCTGGGGACTAGCGTCTACGAGCAGTACTTC.

This CDR3 reads CASSPDRNNQPQHF. The CDR3 DNA follows: TGTGCCAGCTCACCCGACAGAAATAATCAGCCCCAGCATTTT. J is TRBJ1-5 and V is TRBV18; D may be TRBD1 (5 bases). CDR1 and CDR2 (germline): KGHSH, LQKENI. This CDR3 is built from 14 residues. Trimming took 3 bases from V and 4 from J, leaving 10 bases between them.

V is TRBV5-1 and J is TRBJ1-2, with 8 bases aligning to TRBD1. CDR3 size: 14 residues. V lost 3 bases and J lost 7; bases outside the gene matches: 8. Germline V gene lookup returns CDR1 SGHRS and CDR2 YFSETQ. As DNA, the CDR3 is TGCGCCAGCAGCTCCGGGACAGGCGGACTTGGCTACACCTTC. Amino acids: CASSSGTGGLGYTF.

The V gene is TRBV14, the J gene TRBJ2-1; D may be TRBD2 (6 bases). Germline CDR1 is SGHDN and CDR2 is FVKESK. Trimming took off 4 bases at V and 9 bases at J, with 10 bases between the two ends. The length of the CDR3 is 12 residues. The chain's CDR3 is CASSPWGVEQFF. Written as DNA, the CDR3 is TGTGCCAGCAGCCCATGGGGGGTTGAGCAGTTCTTC.

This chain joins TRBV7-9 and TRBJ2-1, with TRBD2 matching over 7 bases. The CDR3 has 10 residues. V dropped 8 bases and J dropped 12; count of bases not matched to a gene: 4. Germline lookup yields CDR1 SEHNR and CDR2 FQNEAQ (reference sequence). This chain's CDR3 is CASGSGAQFF. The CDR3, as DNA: TGTGCCAGCGGGAGCGGGGCGCAGTTCTTC. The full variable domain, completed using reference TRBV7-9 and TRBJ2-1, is DTGVSQNPRHKITKRGQNVTFRCDPISEHNRLYWYRQTLGQGPEFLTYFQNEAQLEKSRLLSDRFSAERPKGSFSTLEIQRTEQGDSAMYLCASGSGAQFFGPGTRLTVL.

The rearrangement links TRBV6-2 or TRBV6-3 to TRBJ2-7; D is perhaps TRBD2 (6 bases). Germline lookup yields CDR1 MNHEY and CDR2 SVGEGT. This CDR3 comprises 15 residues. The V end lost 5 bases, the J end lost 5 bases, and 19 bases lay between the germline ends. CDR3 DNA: TGTGCCAGCAGTGACCCCGGGACTCTGACTAACGAGCAGTACTTC. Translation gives CASSDPGTLTNEQYF.

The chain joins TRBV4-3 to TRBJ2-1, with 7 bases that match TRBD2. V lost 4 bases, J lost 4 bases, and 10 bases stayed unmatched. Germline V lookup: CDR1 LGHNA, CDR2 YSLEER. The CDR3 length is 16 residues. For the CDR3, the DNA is TGCGCCAGCAGCCTTGCGGCTAGCGGCACTTACAATGAGCAGTTCTTC. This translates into CASSLAASGTYNEQFF.

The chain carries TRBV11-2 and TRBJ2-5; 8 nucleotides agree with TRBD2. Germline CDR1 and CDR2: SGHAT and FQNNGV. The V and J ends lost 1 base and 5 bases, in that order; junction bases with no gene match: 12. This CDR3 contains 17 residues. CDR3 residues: CASSLGSTSGIGETQYF. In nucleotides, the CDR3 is TGTGCCAGCAGCTTAGGGTCAACTAGCGGCATAGGGGAGACCCAGTACTTC.

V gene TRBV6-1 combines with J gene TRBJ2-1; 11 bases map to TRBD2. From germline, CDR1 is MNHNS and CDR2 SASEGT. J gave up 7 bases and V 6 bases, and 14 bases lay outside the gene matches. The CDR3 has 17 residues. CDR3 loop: CASSRSFSGRAGNEQFF. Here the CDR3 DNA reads TGTGCCAGCAGCCGAAGCTTTAGCGGGAGGGCCGGGAATGAGCAGTTCTTC.

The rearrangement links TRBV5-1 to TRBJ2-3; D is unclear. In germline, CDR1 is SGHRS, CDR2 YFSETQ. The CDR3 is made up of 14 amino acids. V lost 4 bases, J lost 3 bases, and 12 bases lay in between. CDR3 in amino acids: CASSPELLTDTQYF. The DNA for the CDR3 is TGCGCCAGCAGCCCGGAGCTCCTTACAGATACGCAGTATTTT.

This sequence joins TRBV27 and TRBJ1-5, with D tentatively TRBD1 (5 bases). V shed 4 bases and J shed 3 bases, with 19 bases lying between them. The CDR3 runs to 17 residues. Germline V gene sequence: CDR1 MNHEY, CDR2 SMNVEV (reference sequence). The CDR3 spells CASSSTPPGAYNQPQHF. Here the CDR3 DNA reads TGTGCCAGCAGTTCCACTCCCCCCGGGGCGTACAATCAGCCCCAGCATTTT.

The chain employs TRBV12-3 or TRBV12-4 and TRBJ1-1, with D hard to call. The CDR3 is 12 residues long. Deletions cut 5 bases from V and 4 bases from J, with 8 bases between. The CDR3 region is CASSHSATEAFF. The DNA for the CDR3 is TGTGCCAGCAGTCACAGTGCCACTGAAGCTTTCTTT.

This CDR3 is CSVALAGGRTDTQYF. CDR3 DNA: TGCAGCGTTGCGTTAGCGGGAGGAAGGACAGATACGCAGTATTTT. The chain has TRBV29-1 and TRBJ2-3, with TRBD2 identical over 10 bases. Germline V gene sequence: CDR1 SQVTM, CDR2 ANQGSEA. The CDR3 contains 15 residues. V shed 4 bases, J shed 3 bases, and the junction held 7 bases outside the gene matches.